This T cell receptor beta chain stems from a study of prognosis after radiotherapy for stage I lung cancer. Study information: Medical inoperability applied to all of the non-small cell lung cancer patients. Study-wide results and caveats: Shannon entropy (measured after stereotactic body radiation therapy) was lower in patients who went on to develop distant metastases.

Genomic DNA was the source, and TCR beta CDR3 was amplified from it by two-round multiplex PCR. Round one of PCR was performed, and it used primers specific to each TRBV and TRBJ gene. TCRdb itself ran the multiplex PCR reads through MiXCR, one entry per CDR3 protein. Here the sample spans about 14,000 distinct CDR3 sequences, less than 35% being singletons. This clonotype was detected ten times or more. Its antigen is unidentified. The CDR3 consists of 14 residues. V was pared by 1 base and J by 3 bases, with 4 bases of the junction left unmatched. Germline V gene sequence: CDR1 SQVTM, CDR2 ANQGSEA. The sample in question was PBMCs, obtained before or after stereotactic body radiation therapy (not recorded which). The clonotype originates from a donor of 50 years or more with non-small cell lung cancer. This rearrangement joins TRBV29-1 to TRBJ2-3, with TRBD1 identical over 7 bases. The CDR3 loop is CSVEGQTGTDTQYF. The DNA of the CDR3 is TGCAGCGTTGAAGGTCAGACAGGGACAGATACGCAGTATTTT.